Shown below are 6 T cell receptor beta chains from a single sample sequenced in a study of blood T cell repertoires in COVID-19. Clones were sequenced by immunoSEQ multiplex PCR, and TCRdb holds only the in-frame ones, with some missing. The profile covers tens of thousands of clones, with 80% to 90% appearing a single time and approximately 4.6% taken by the ten largest. The sample comprised peripheral blood. All receptors come from a human donor in a cohort sampled during active COVID-19.

This chain joins TRBV3-1 (or the pseudogene TRBV3-2) and TRBJ1-3, with D tentatively TRBD1 (6 bases). V was shortened by 1 base and J by 0 bases, with 7 bases between the two germline ends. The CDR3 is made up of 15 amino acids. Germline CDR1 is LGHDT and CDR2 is YNNKEL (reference sequence). As DNA, the CDR3 is TGTGCCAGCAGCCAAGGGACAGACTCTGGAAACACCATATATTTT. It encodes CASSQGTDSGNTIYF.

The V call is TRBV5-1, the J call TRBJ2-7, with 9 bases that match TRBD1. V trimming: 0 bases; J trimming: 5 bases; junction bases outside the gene matches: 3. The CDR3 totals 14 residues. The germline V gene has CDR1 SGHRS and CDR2 YFSETQ. The chain's CDR3 is CASSLEQGANEQYF. The CDR3 DNA follows: TGCGCCAGCAGCTTGGAACAGGGGGCGAACGAGCAGTACTTC.

This chain connects TRBV20-1 to TRBJ2-3, with TRBD2 identical over 14 bases. The germline V gene has CDR1 DFQATT and CDR2 SNEGSKA (reference sequence). The length of the CDR3 is 17 residues. V dropped 3 bases and J dropped 6; count of bases not matched to a gene: 11. The CDR3 region is CSASRGRLAGGLDTQYF. The CDR3, as DNA: TGCAGTGCTAGTCGGGGCCGACTAGCGGGAGGGCTGGATACGCAGTATTTT.

The chain recombines TRBV9 with TRBJ1-6; TRBD1 might be the D (6 bases). This CDR3 comprises 16 residues. Trimming pared 3 bases from V and 8 bases from J, leaving 18 bases between. Germline V gives CDR1 SGDLS, CDR2 YYNGEE. The DNA for the CDR3 is TGTGCCAGCAGCGCCCCCCTGGGGGCGGAGGATTCACCCCTCCACTTT. Encoded protein: CASSAPLGAEDSPLHF.

The rearrangement joins TRBV27 to TRBJ2-5; no clear D. Germline CDR1 MNHEY, CDR2 SMNVEV (reference sequence). V was pared by 4 bases and J by 4 bases, with 13 bases between. This CDR3 has 14 amino acids. The CDR3 here is CASSSGSVGETQYF. CDR3 DNA: TGTGCCAGCAGTTCGGGTTCTGTGGGAGAGACCCAGTACTTC.

This chain joins TRBV5-1 and TRBJ2-3; 14 bases match TRBD2. Germline trimming cut 4 bases from V and 3 bases from J; bases unmatched to any gene: 4. The CDR3 runs 16 residues. The germline gives CDR1 SGHRS, CDR2 YFSETQ. CDR3 residues: CASSHRTSGGTDTQYF. DNA for the CDR3: TGCGCCAGCAGCCACAGGACTAGCGGGGGGACAGATACGCAGTATTTT.